These 8 T cell receptor beta chains came from one sample sequenced in a study of shared T cell receptors in the human thymus. Measured with immunoSEQ multiplex PCR; TCRdb has only the in-frame clones, and not every one. Among roughly 550,000 clones, 75% to 80% were seen once, and the ten largest hold roughly 0.013%. This same sample was also taken into another study, of human thymus T cells.

What was sequenced was thymocytes. These receptor sequences come from a boy in the first two years of life with a congenital heart defect.

This clone was detected only a few times. The chain has TRBV19 and TRBJ1-4; tentative D call: TRBD1 (5 bases). CDR1 and CDR2 (germline): LNHDA, SQIVND (reference sequence). CDR3 length equals 13 residues. V gave up 6 bases and J gave up 7 bases, with 12 bases separating them. CDR3 in amino acids: CASSRYGAEKLFF. The CDR3 DNA sequence: TGTGCCAGTAGCCGATATGGGGCTGAAAAACTGTTTTTT.

The CDR3 coding sequence is TGCAGCTTTATGGGGGGGACTAGCTCCTACGAGCAGTACTTC. Translation: CSFMGGTSSYEQYF. The rearrangement joins TRBV29-1 to TRBJ2-5; TRBD2 matches at 8 bases. Near its end, the DNA agrees better with TRBJ2-7, so the J call may be wrong. The CDR3 contains 14 residues. Germline values: CDR1 SQVTM, CDR2 ANQGSEA.

V is TRBV9 and J is TRBJ2-1, with TRBD2 matching over 9 bases. After removal of 7 bases from V and 9 bases from J, the junction contained 11 bases not matched to a gene. The CDR3 totals 14 residues. In germline, CDR1 is SGDLS, CDR2 YYNGEE. CDR3 in amino acids: CASGRVAGVFEQFF. As DNA, the CDR3 is TGTGCCAGCGGTCGGGTAGCGGGAGTTTTTGAGCAGTTCTTC. The variable domain in full, with the rest retrieved from reference TRBV9 and TRBJ2-1, is DSGVTQTPKHLITATGQRVTLRCSPRSGDLSVYWYQQSLDQGLQFLIQYYNGEERAKGNILERFSAQQFPDLHSELNLSSLELGDSALYFCASGRVAGVFEQFFGPGTRLTVL.

V is TRBV5-1 and J is TRBJ2-3, with 10 bases lining up with TRBD2. CDR1 SGHRS and CDR2 YFSETQ come from the germline V gene. V gave up 4 bases and J gave up 6 bases; unmatched junction bases: 8. CDR3 length equals 15 residues. The CDR3 nucleotides are TGCGCCAGCAGCCTTTTTCTAGCGGGAGAGGATACGCAGTATTTT. Protein product: CASSLFLAGEDTQYF.

This chain links TRBV28 with TRBJ1-1; D is perhaps TRBD1 (6 bases). Deletions cut 3 bases from V and 9 bases from J, with 14 bases between. CDR3 length: 13 amino acids. Looked up from germline, CDR1 is MDHEN and CDR2 is SYDVKM. In DNA, the CDR3 is TGTGCCAGCAGTTTCCCCTGGGGGGGGCAAGCTTTCTTT. It encodes CASSFPWGGQAFF.

In DNA form, the CDR3 reads TGCGCCAGCAGTGAGGGAGGCTACCTCCAAGAGACCCAGTACTTC. Its translation is CASSEGGYLQETQYF. The chain combines TRBV10-2 with TRBJ2-5; tentatively, D is TRBD2 (5 bases). V lost 2 bases and J 1 base, leaving 11 bases between the germline ends. Germline V gene sequence: CDR1 WSHSY, CDR2 SAAADI. The CDR3 contains 15 residues.

The chain combines TRBV5-1 with TRBJ2-5, with 7 bases identical to TRBD1. The J segment lost 0 bases and the V segment lost 4 bases, leaving 6 bases of the junction unmatched. Germline CDR1 SGHRS, CDR2 YFSETQ. The CDR3 has 15 residues. The CDR3 protein is CASSMGQPYQETQYF. CDR3 DNA sequence: TGCGCCAGCAGCATGGGACAGCCATACCAAGAGACCCAGTACTTC.

A few counts support this clone. This rearrangement joins TRBV2 to TRBJ2-7; D may be TRBD2 (5 bases). CDR3 length: 12 residues. Germline values: CDR1 SNHLY, CDR2 FYNNEI. Trimming stripped 6 bases from V and 7 bases from J, with 13 bases between. The CDR3 spells CASRDSPGEQYF. The CDR3 DNA reads TGTGCCAGCAGGGATTCACCGGGGGAGCAGTACTTC.